The next 30 T cell receptor beta chains were all read from a single sample in a study of T cells after yellow fever vaccination. TCRdb reanalysed the 5' RACE reads using MiXCR and keeps one entry per CDR3 protein. The sample carries 300,000 to 450,000 distinct CDR3 sequences, roughly 8.4% recorded once. The sequenced sample was PBMCs, obtained roughly 46 days after the first yellow fever vaccination. The receptor source for this set is a man aged 18 to 30 who received the YFV17D yellow fever vaccine.

This chain uses TRBV10-3 with TRBJ2-7; the D is unclear. The V end lost 3 bases, the J end lost 1 base, and 4 bases lay between the germline ends. CDR3 length equals 12 residues. Germline V gene lookup returns CDR1 ENHRY and CDR2 SYGVKD. CDR3 sequence reads: CAISDGSYEQYV. CDR3 nucleotides: TGTGCCATCAGTGATGGGTCCTACGAGCAGTACGTC.

Remarks on this clonotype: A read error may produce the germline difference seen at one junction end. The gene calls are TRBV6-1 and TRBJ2-5; 8 bases map to TRBD2. CDR1 is MNHNS and CDR2 is SASEGT in the germline V gene. There are 18 residues in the CDR3. CDR3 sequence (DNA): TGTGCCAGCAGCCGCTCGAACCGGGGGAGCGGGGGAGAAGAGACCCAGAACTTC. It codes for CASSRSNRGSGGEETQNF.

This chain connects TRBV28 to TRBJ2-5, with 7 positions matching TRBD1. The CDR3 has 13 residues. V was clipped by 7 bases and J by 2 bases; unmatched bases: 4. In germline, CDR1 is MDHEN, CDR2 SYDVKM. The CDR3 DNA sequence: TGTGCCAGCACCTGGGACAGTCAAGAGACCCAGTACTTC. Its protein product is CASTWDSQETQYF. The complete variable domain, with remaining parts taken from reference TRBV28 and TRBJ2-5, reads DVKVTQSSRYLVKRTGEKVFLECVQDMDHENMFWYRQDPGLGLRLIYFSYDVKMKEKGDIPEGYSVSREKKERFSLILESASTNQTSMYLCASTWDSQETQYFGPGTRLLVL.

This clonotype was recorded a few times. The chain joins TRBV29-1 to TRBJ2-5; no definite D call. The CDR3 is made up of 12 amino acids. With 5 bases removed from V and 5 bases from J, the gap between germline ends came to 12 bases. Germline loops: CDR1 SQVTM, CDR2 ANQGSEA. CDR3 in amino acids: CSVRQDGETQYF. The DNA of the CDR3 is TGCAGCGTTCGTCAGGATGGCGAGACCCAGTACTTC.

This clonotype was recorded a few times. In DNA form, the CDR3 reads TGTGCCAGCAGCTCCCGGACAGGGGTTGAAAAACTGTTTTTT. This gives the protein CASSSRTGVEKLFF. V and J are TRBV11-2 and TRBJ1-4, with 9 bases matching TRBD1. Germline V lookup: CDR1 SGHAT, CDR2 FQNNGV. The CDR3 is made up of 14 amino acids. The J segment lost 7 bases and the V segment lost 4 bases, leaving 4 bases of the junction unmatched.

This clonotype was seen a handful of times. V is TRBV6-1 and J is TRBJ1-3; TRBD1 might be the D (6 bases). Germline-derived CDR1 and CDR2 are MNHNS and SASEGT. This CDR3 contains 14 residues. Trimming cost V 7 bases and J 2 bases, with 12 bases left between them. The CDR3 DNA follows: TGTGCCAGCAAGACAGGCTCACCTGGAAACACCATATATTTT. Residues: CASKTGSPGNTIYF.

The table lists this clonotype with a few counts. V usage is TRBV7-9 and J usage is TRBJ2-1; 8 positions match TRBD2. V lost 4 bases to trimming and J lost 0 bases; unmatched junction nucleotides: 8. CDR3 length: 17 amino acids. Germline V gene sequence: CDR1 SEHNR, CDR2 FQNEAQ (reference sequence). The CDR3 coding sequence is TGTGCCAGCAGCTCGAGACCTGGGACTAGCTCCTACAATGAGCAGTTCTTC. Amino acids: CASSSRPGTSSYNEQFF.

The chain uses TRBV12-3 or TRBV12-4 and TRBJ2-1, with 7 bases aligning to TRBD2. Losses at the gene ends were 7 bases for V and 5 bases for J; bases not matched to a gene: 11. This CDR3 contains 15 residues. The CDR3 sequence is CASTPGPGRDNEQFF. The CDR3 DNA follows: TGTGCCAGCACCCCCGGGCCGGGGAGGGACAATGAGCAGTTCTTC.

This clonotype appeared a few times. The DNA for the CDR3 is TGCGCCAGCAGCCTCCGTGCAGGGAGGAATGAGCAGTTCTTC. It encodes CASSLRAGRNEQFF. The V gene is TRBV4-3, the J gene TRBJ2-1; D might be TRBD2 (6 bases). Germline V gene lookup returns CDR1 LGHNA and CDR2 YSLEER. There are 14 residues in the CDR3. Trimming took off 4 bases at V and 7 bases at J, with 14 bases between the two ends.

This clonotype was picked up a small number of times. This chain connects TRBV20-1 to TRBJ1-5, with D possibly TRBD1 on 6 matching bases. The CDR3 has 14 residues. Trimming left V 6 bases short and J 4 bases short, with 16 bases between. Germline CDR1 reads DFQATT; CDR2 reads SNEGSKA (reference sequence). Here the CDR3 reads CSAQIGTYNQPQHF. Here the CDR3 DNA reads TGCAGTGCCCAGATCGGGACATATAATCAGCCCCAGCATTTT.

This chain joins TRBV11-2 and TRBJ2-5; tentatively, D is TRBD1 (6 bases). The CDR3 runs 15 residues. The germline V and J ends were trimmed by 2 bases and 0 bases, with 10 bases remaining between them. Per the germline V gene, CDR1 is SGHAT and CDR2 is FQNNGV. CDR3 amino acids: CASSLSRGYQETQYF. CDR3 bases: TGTGCCAGCAGCTTATCAAGGGGGTACCAAGAGACCCAGTACTTC.

This clonotype was counted only a few times. The chain joins TRBV7-3 to TRBJ2-5; D remains unclear. The CDR3 covers 13 residues. Trimming removed 4 bases at V and 3 bases at J, with 9 bases between. Germline loops: CDR1 SGHTA, CDR2 FQGTGA. For the CDR3, the DNA is TGTGCCAGCAGCTCGTTAGCCGAAGAGACCCAGTACTTC. Protein product: CASSSLAEETQYF.

There are a few counts of this clonotype. V usage is TRBV2 and J usage is TRBJ1-1; no firm D call. V lost 7 bases, J lost 1 base, and 7 bases lay in between. The CDR3 has 12 residues. Germline CDR1 SNHLY, CDR2 FYNNEI. The CDR3 protein is CASKRANTEAFF. CDR3 coding DNA: TGTGCCAGCAAACGGGCGAACACTGAAGCTTTCTTT. Combining the CDR3 with reference TRBV2 and TRBJ1-1 gives the whole variable domain EPEVTQTPSHQVTQMGQEVILRCVPISNHLYFYWYRQILGQKVEFLVSFYNNEISEKSEIFDDQFSVERPDGSNFTLKIRSTKLEDSAMYFCASKRANTEAFFGQGTRLTVV.

This clonotype was observed at least ten times. V usage is TRBV7-6 and J usage is TRBJ2-1, with D unclear. The CDR3 is 15 amino acids. V lost 5 bases and J 1 base, leaving 12 bases between the germline ends. CDR1 and CDR2 (germline): SGHVS, FNYEAQ. The CDR3: CASSPEVGSYNEQFF. As DNA, the CDR3 is TGTGCCAGCAGCCCCGAGGTGGGGTCCTACAATGAGCAGTTCTTC. Full variable domain (rest looked up from reference TRBV7-6 and TRBJ2-1): GAGVSQSPRYKVTKRGQDVALRCDPISGHVSLYWYRQALGQGPEFLTYFNYEAQQDKSGLPNDRFSAERPEGSISTLTIQRTEQRDSAMYRCASSPEVGSYNEQFFGPGTRLTVL.

In its sample, this clonotype was seen a few times. V and J are TRBV5-1 and TRBJ2-4; possible D gene TRBD2, 6 bases. Germline CDR1 reads SGHRS; CDR2 reads YFSETQ. The CDR3 loop spans 14 amino acids. V was cut by 5 bases and J by 6 bases, with 15 bases left in between. CDR3: CASSFVLGGNIQYF. CDR3 sequence (DNA): TGCGCCAGCAGTTTCGTCCTCGGGGGAAACATTCAGTACTTC.

The sample holds many counts of this clonotype. The V and J genes are TRBV27 and TRBJ1-4, with 10 bases matching TRBD1. The trim removed 5 bases at V and 10 bases at J, leaving 10 bases unmatched. The CDR3 has 15 residues. From germline, CDR1 is MNHEY and CDR2 SMNVEV (reference sequence). The CDR3 region is CASSPDGTGVGKLFF. The CDR3 DNA is TGTGCCAGCAGTCCTGACGGGACAGGGGTTGGAAAACTGTTTTTT.

This clonotype was seen ten or more times. The chain combines TRBV5-1 with TRBJ2-3; weak D call: TRBD2 (7 bases). The V gene lost 7 bases and the J gene lost 1 base, with 10 bases spanning the gap. The germline V gene encodes CDR1 SGHRS and CDR2 YFSETQ. The CDR3 consists of 13 residues. CDR3 in amino acids: CASGGGGTDTQYF. In DNA form, the CDR3 reads TGCGCCAGCGGGGGGGGCGGCACAGATACGCAGTATTTT.

V gene TRBV18 combines with J gene TRBJ2-7; TRBD1 matches at 8 bases. CDR1 and CDR2 (germline): KGHSH, LQKENI. The CDR3 runs to 13 residues. V lost 6 bases to trimming and J lost 6 bases; unmatched junction nucleotides: 7. The DNA of the CDR3 is TGTGCCAGCTCGAGGACAGGGCTTGTCGAGCAGTACTTC. Protein product: CASSRTGLVEQYF.

This clonotype has at least ten counts. The chain couples TRBV14 to TRBJ2-2; D is undetermined. The V end lost 4 bases, the J end lost 2 bases, and 5 bases lay between the germline ends. The CDR3 consists of 13 residues. CDR1 and CDR2 from the germline V gene are SGHDN and FVKESK. In nucleotides, the CDR3 is TGTGCCAGCAGCCGGGATAACACCGGGGAGCTGTTTTTT. The encoded protein is CASSRDNTGELFF.

This clonotype appeared many times. Here the CDR3 reads CASSYQQGRETQYF. The CDR3 DNA is TGTGCCAGCAGTTACCAACAGGGGAGGGAGACCCAGTACTTC. The V and J genes are TRBV6-5 and TRBJ2-5; tentative D call: TRBD1 (7 bases). Trimming cost V 2 bases and J 5 bases, with 12 bases left between them. CDR1 is MNHEY and CDR2 is SVGAGI in the germline V gene. The CDR3 spans 14 residues.

This chain joins TRBV6-1 and TRBJ2-1; either TRBD1 or TRBD2 may fit D (5 bases each). Germline lookup yields CDR1 MNHNS and CDR2 SASEGT. This CDR3 has 15 amino acids. Trimming removed 3 bases at V and 6 bases at J, with 15 bases between. CDR3 protein: CASSDWGTLGNEQFF. CDR3 sequence (DNA): TGTGCCAGCAGTGACTGGGGGACCCTAGGCAATGAGCAGTTCTTC.

V is TRBV29-1 and J is TRBJ2-5; tentatively, D is TRBD2 (6 bases). This CDR3 is 15 amino acids long. Germline V lookup: CDR1 SQVTM, CDR2 ANQGSEA. Deletions cut 2 bases from V and 5 bases from J, with 18 bases between. CDR3 region: CSVERTLNGGETQYF. CDR3 DNA sequence: TGCAGCGTTGAAAGGACTTTAAATGGAGGGGAGACCCAGTACTTC.

The chain links TRBV9 to TRBJ2-1, with D possibly matching TRBD2 (7 bases). V was shortened by 4 bases and J by 3 bases, with 20 bases between the two germline ends. The CDR3 extends over 17 amino acids. In germline, CDR1 is SGDLS, CDR2 YYNGEE. DNA for the CDR3: TGTGCCAGCAGCCCACGGGCTAGGGGGGGGGACTACAATGAGCAGTTCTTC. It yields the protein CASSPRARGGDYNEQFF.

The V gene is TRBV5-1, the J gene TRBJ2-2; D call uncertain. The germline V gene has CDR1 SGHRS and CDR2 YFSETQ. The CDR3 loop spans 15 amino acids. V was pared by 5 bases and J by 2 bases, with 13 bases between. The CDR3 loop is CASRPELLNTGELFF. CDR3 nucleotide sequence: TGCGCCAGCAGACCGGAACTGCTAAACACCGGGGAGCTGTTTTTT.

The gene calls are TRBV19 and TRBJ2-1; possible D gene TRBD2, 6 bases. Germline assignment: CDR1 LNHDA and CDR2 SQIVND (reference sequence). This CDR3 is built from 15 residues. V was clipped by 3 bases and J by 0 bases, with 9 bases between them. CDR3 sequence (DNA): TGTGCCAGTAGTATGGAGGGTATCTCCTACAATGAGCAGTTCTTC. This gives the protein CASSMEGISYNEQFF.

This clonotype was recorded a few times. J is TRBJ1-4 and V is TRBV5-1, with D unresolved. The V end lost 1 base, the J end lost 4 bases, and 5 bases lay between the germline ends. The CDR3 runs 13 residues. Germline CDR1 reads SGHRS; CDR2 reads YFSETQ. This CDR3 reads CASSLTVNEKLFF. CDR3 DNA sequence: TGCGCCAGCAGCTTGACAGTTAATGAAAAACTGTTTTTT. Using reference TRBV5-1 and TRBJ1-4 for the parts outside the CDR3, the full variable domain is KAGVTQTPRYLIKTRGQQVTLSCSPISGHRSVSWYQQTPGQGLQFLFEYFSETQRNKGNFPGRFSGRQFSNSRSEMNVSTLELGDSALYLCASSLTVNEKLFFGSGTQLSVL.

This clonotype was seen only a few times. The chain combines TRBV12-3 or TRBV12-4 with TRBJ2-5; D is undetermined. This CDR3 is built from 13 residues. The V end was cut by 2 bases, the J end by 3 bases, with 7 bases between. CDR3 amino acids: CASSLIRKETQYF. The DNA of the CDR3 is TGTGCCAGCAGTTTAATCCGGAAAGAGACCCAGTACTTC.

This clonotype has only a few counts. The V and J genes are TRBV20-1 and TRBJ2-7; TRBD2 might be the D (5 bases). Trimming took 3 bases from V and 4 from J, leaving 13 bases between them. The germline V gene encodes CDR1 DFQATT and CDR2 SNEGSKA (reference sequence). This CDR3 region has 13 residues. The CDR3 sequence: CSARDFRAYEQYF. The CDR3 DNA is TGCAGTGCTAGGGACTTTCGGGCTTACGAGCAGTACTTC.

This clonotype has a handful of counts. The rearrangement joins TRBV20-1 to TRBJ2-3; D remains unclear. The length of the CDR3 is 14 residues. Trimming shortened V by 7 bases and J by 6 bases, and 20 bases separated the two germline ends. The germline gives CDR1 DFQATT, CDR2 SNEGSKA (reference sequence). CDR3 DNA: TGCAGTGTCAACGTGCAGACCGCCTCGGATACGCAGTATTTT. It yields the protein CSVNVQTASDTQYF.

The DNA of the CDR3 is TGTGCCAGCACACTCGAGGGGTGGCGGAATACTGAAGCTTTCTTT. It is translated as CASTLEGWRNTEAFF. The chain joins TRBV28 to TRBJ1-1; possible D gene TRBD1, 5 bases. Trimming pared 7 bases from V and 5 bases from J, leaving 20 bases between. This CDR3 is built from 15 residues. Germline V gives CDR1 MDHEN, CDR2 SYDVKM.